Listed below are T cell receptor beta chains from one sample, sequenced in a study of CD8+ T cells in alopecia areata. Measured with immunoSEQ multiplex PCR; TCRdb has only the in-frame clones, and not every one. In the table there are 98,000 or so clones, under 70% of which are singletons. Material: CD8+ T cells sorted from blood, obtained at week 4, from a patient treated with tofacitinib. These receptors were collected from a human donor with alopecia areata. The CDR3 runs from the conserved cysteine through the conserved F or W. Each record gives: clone size, D gene, V gene, CDR3 protein. The D gene is left open where the match is weak. Clone sizes are given selectively: once, few, many, or a class where the clone is expanded.

size: medium-sized
D: TRBD2
V: TRBV4-1
CDR3: CASSRGGAGGGNEQFF

size: -
D: -
V: TRBV15
CDR3: CATSRTAVDTQYF

size: -
D: TRBD1
V: TRBV5-4
CDR3: CASSIDRDTDTQYF

size: once
D: -
V: TRBV30
CDR3: CAWSVVGGTEAFF

size: -
D: TRBD2
V: TRBV5-6
CDR3: CASSPFSGGALETQYF

size: -
D: TRBD2
V: TRBV4-3
CDR3: CASSQDWQGLAGVNIQYF

size: -
D: -
V: TRBV1
CDR3: CTSSPLTGRHNQPQHF

size: -
D: TRBD1
V: TRBV4-1
CDR3: CASSQLATGPREGTF

size: -
D: -
V: TRBV30
CDR3: CAWSGAWNEQFF

size: -
D: TRBD1
V: TRBV18
CDR3: CASSPPGGNSPLHF

size: -
D: -
V: TRBV30
CDR3: CAWSASLGNTEAFF

size: -
D: TRBD1
V: TRBV6-5
CDR3: CASSSSADRATEAFF

size: -
D: -
V: TRBV7-9
CDR3: CASSLGSRQHQHF

size: -
D: -
V: TRBV29-1
CDR3: CSVEDFPLGMNTEAFF

size: -
D: -
V: TRBV6-6
CDR3: CATLSTRDITDTQYF

size: few
D: -
V: TRBV27
CDR3: CASSSNTGELFF

size: -
D: TRBD2
V: TRBV4-3
CDR3: CASSQTSGGVYNEQFF

size: -
D: -
V: TRBV4-1
CDR3: CASSQALDTRDLNQETQYF

size: -
D: -
V: TRBV11-2
CDR3: CASSLDLSLPGLIPHEQYF

size: -
D: TRBD2
V: TRBV7-3
CDR3: CASSPIAAGGDNEQFF

size: -
D: TRBD1
V: TRBV19
CDR3: CASSIGQGLNQPQHF

size: -
D: TRBD2
V: TRBV7-3
CDR3: CASSPTTSGSSDTQYF

size: -
D: TRBD2
V: TRBV11-2
CDR3: CASSSIPGLLQETQYF

size: -
D: TRBD1
V: TRBV27
CDR3: CASSLTGTHEQYF

size: -
D: -
V: TRBV5-4
CDR3: CASSSGTAIYEQYF

size: -
D: -
V: TRBV7-3
CDR3: CASSFRGGRETQYF

size: few
D: TRBD2
V: TRBV27
CDR3: CASSLSSLAAYEQYF

size: few
D: -
V: TRBV5-1
CDR3: CASSLKELNTEAFF

size: few
D: TRBD2
V: TRBV27
CDR3: CASQGLAGPQETQYF

size: -
D: TRBD1
V: TRBV7-7
CDR3: CASSFIGQGYEQYF

size: -
D: TRBD1
V: TRBV28
CDR3: CASSLRGPHEQYF

size: -
D: -
V: TRBV14
CDR3: CASSVLSSYNEQFF

size: -
D: -
V: TRBV2
CDR3: CASSEEAGNTIYF

size: -
D: TRBD2
V: TRBV9
CDR3: CASSSSGNSAGELFF

size: -
D: -
V: TRBV5-1
CDR3: CASSSGTSSNEQYF

size: -
D: -
V: TRBV2
CDR3: CASSEFKARHSYFSTDTQYF

size: few
D: -
V: TRBV5-6
CDR3: CASSRTWEQFF

size: -
D: -
V: TRBV7-6
CDR3: CASSLAAGAHEQYF

size: -
D: -
V: TRBV7-9
CDR3: CASSPQLPSTDTQYF

size: -
D: -
V: TRBV25-1
CDR3: CASSEGVTEAFF

size: few
D: TRBD2
V: TRBV6-5
CDR3: CASSSSGGSTDTQYF

size: few
D: TRBD2
V: TRBV7-3
CDR3: CASSPRSGSDADTQYF

size: -
D: TRBD1
V: TRBV4-3
CDR3: CASSHRDRADGTEAFF

size: -
D: -
V: TRBV11-3
CDR3: CASSLTASDTQYF

size: once
D: -
V: TRBV29-1
CDR3: CSVLGLLKLNEQFF

size: -
D: -
V: TRBV5-1
CDR3: CASSLRPGTTDTQYF